A single sample is the source of the 13 T cell receptor beta chains below, sequenced in a study of T cell responses to AZD1222 COVID-19 vaccine. Method: immunoSEQ multiplex PCR; TCRdb's copy keeps in-frame clones and lacks some. The data hold roughly 110,000 clones, with 85% to 90% observed a single time. Sequencing used peripheral blood, obtained on day 0 of AZD1222 vaccination. The receptors originated from an adult in good health.

The gene calls are TRBV5-4 and TRBJ1-1, with 12 positions matching TRBD1. The CDR3 loop spans 16 amino acids. V was clipped by 5 bases and J by 6 bases; unmatched bases: 11. Germline CDR1 is SGHNT and CDR2 is YYREEE (reference sequence). In DNA, the CDR3 is TGTGCCAGCAGTCCGGGACAGGGGGCCCTAGGGGCTGAAGCTTTCTTT. Amino acid sequence: CASSPGQGALGAEAFF.

V gene TRBV9 combines with J gene TRBJ1-1; tentative D call: TRBD1 (5 bases). V was pared by 0 bases and J by 5 bases, with 11 bases between. The germline gives CDR1 SGDLS, CDR2 YYNGEE. This CDR3 has 14 amino acids. The CDR3 loop reads CASSVDEGWTEAFF. DNA for the CDR3: TGTGCCAGCAGCGTAGATGAGGGGTGGACTGAAGCTTTCTTT.

The V gene is TRBV7-2, the J gene TRBJ1-2; D perhaps matches TRBD1 (6 bases). Trimming removed 0 bases at V and 4 bases at J, with 18 bases between. The CDR3 is 17 amino acids. Germline CDR1 is SGHTA and CDR2 is FQGNSA. The CDR3 nucleotides are TGTGCCAGCAGCTTAGCCCCTGGGGAGGGGGGCAGCTATGGCTACACCTTC. Its protein is CASSLAPGEGGSYGYTF.

The CDR3 sequence: CSAAIPSTGELFF. The CDR3 DNA is TGCAGCGCCGCCATTCCGAGCACCGGGGAGCTGTTTTTT. V gene TRBV29-1 combines with J gene TRBJ2-2; D remains ambiguous. CDR1 is SQVTM and CDR2 is ANQGSEA in the germline V gene. The CDR3 sequence is 13 residues long. V was pared by 7 bases and J by 4 bases, with 13 bases between.

This rearrangement joins TRBV7-3 to TRBJ1-1, with 8 bases matching TRBD1. The J segment lost 3 bases and the V segment lost 5 bases, leaving 8 bases of the junction unmatched. CDR1 SGHTA and CDR2 FQGTGA come from the germline V gene. This CDR3 is built from 15 residues. CDR3 sequence reads: CASSLRQGPDTEAFF. The CDR3 bases are TGTGCCAGCAGCCTCCGACAGGGGCCAGACACTGAAGCTTTCTTT.

The genes are TRBV2 and TRBJ2-1; D gene unclear. Trimming removed 5 bases from V and 4 bases from J, with 3 bases in between. CDR3 length: 11 residues. The germline CDR1 and CDR2 sequences are SNHLY and FYNNEI. CDR3: CASSQYNEQFF. CDR3 DNA: TGTGCCAGCAGTCAGTACAATGAGCAGTTCTTC.

The chain employs TRBV6-5 and TRBJ2-1, with a possible D match to TRBD2 (6 bases). Germline loops: CDR1 MNHEY, CDR2 SVGAGI. Trimming took 7 bases from V and 8 from J, leaving 21 bases between them. The CDR3 consists of 15 residues. The CDR3 region has the DNA TGTGCCAGCACCCCCGGCTCGACTAGAAGCCATGAGCAGTTCTTC. Translation: CASTPGSTRSHEQFF.

The chain joins TRBV25-1 to TRBJ2-2; 8 bases agree with TRBD2. The CDR3 consists of 14 residues. The V segment lost 4 bases and the J segment 3 bases; nucleotides outside the gene matches: 1. Germline V gene lookup returns CDR1 MGHDK and CDR2 SYGVNS. CDR3 protein: CASSGLAYTGELFF. Here the CDR3 DNA reads TGTGCCAGCAGTGGACTAGCGTACACCGGGGAGCTGTTTTTT.

This rearrangement joins TRBV18 to TRBJ1-3; D not certain. Germline CDR1 reads KGHSH; CDR2 reads LQKENI. The CDR3 runs to 16 residues. The V end lost 3 bases, the J end lost 1 base, and 13 bases lay between the germline ends. The CDR3 coding sequence is TGTGCCAGCTCACCCTATGGACGGAGTTCTGGAAACACCATATATTTT. Amino acid sequence: CASSPYGRSSGNTIYF. The full variable domain, in which reference TRBV18 and TRBJ1-3 provide the parts outside the CDR3, is NAGVMQNPRHLVRRRGQEARLRCSPMKGHSHVYWYRQLPEEGLKFMVYLQKENIIDESGMPKERFSAEFPKEGPSILRIQQVVRGDSAAYFCASSPYGRSSGNTIYFGEGSWLTVV.

The chain combines TRBV10-2 with TRBJ1-2, with 12 bases fitting TRBD1. The CDR3 runs to 15 residues. Germline CDR1 WSHSY, CDR2 SAAADI. Germline trimming cut 4 bases from V and 5 bases from J; bases unmatched to any gene: 5. The CDR3 DNA reads as TGCGCCAGCAGTGGGGGACAGGGGGCAGGGTATGGCTACACCTTC. The encoded protein is CASSGGQGAGYGYTF.

The V call is TRBV19, the J call TRBJ1-3; D gene uncertain. The V gene lost 2 bases and the J gene lost 0 bases, with 5 bases spanning the gap. This CDR3 region has 14 residues. Germline V CDR1 and CDR2: LNHDA, SQIVND (reference sequence). CDR3: CASSISFSGNTIYF. The CDR3 DNA follows: TGTGCCAGTAGTATATCTTTCTCTGGAAACACCATATATTTT.

The chain carries TRBV7-9 and TRBJ1-1; D gene unclear. The CDR3 loop spans 14 amino acids. Deletions cut 7 bases from V and 1 base from J, with 13 bases between. Germline CDR1 SEHNR, CDR2 FQNEAQ (reference sequence). The DNA of the CDR3 is TGTGCCAGCACCACCCCACCGAGGAACACTGAAGCTTTCTTT. Translated, it gives CASTTPPRNTEAFF.

The rearrangement joins TRBV20-1 to TRBJ1-5; D possibly corresponds to TRBD1 (6 bases). Germline V gene sequence: CDR1 DFQATT, CDR2 SNEGSKA (reference sequence). This CDR3 is built from 14 residues. V gave up 3 bases and J gave up 2 bases, with 11 bases separating them. The chain's CDR3 is CSASTGIGNQPQHF. CDR3 nucleotides: TGCAGTGCTAGTACAGGGATTGGCAATCAGCCCCAGCATTTT.